These T cell receptor beta chains were read from a single sample in a study of CD4 T cells in relation to SARS-CoV-2 and coronaviruses. Sequenced by immunoSEQ multiplex PCR; TCRdb stores in-frame clones only, minus some. The sample consists of some 28,000 clones, 74% of them appearing once. These receptors lack a known antigen. The sample consisted of CD4+ T cells from PBMCs, cultured in vitro. These TCRs come from a human donor in good health. Each CDR3 is given with its conserved first and last residue. Each record gives: clone size, CDR3 length, V gene, J gene, D gene, CDR3 protein, CDR3 DNA. A D gene is named only where the DNA matches it firmly. Some rows mark clone size as missing; the rest say once, few, many or name a class of expanded clone.

size: -; length: 18; V: TRBV4-1; J: TRBJ2-2; D: TRBD2; CDR3: CASSQAGLAGVGTGELFF; DNA: TGCGCCAGCAGCCAAGCTGGACTAGCGGGAGTAGGGACCGGGGAGCTGTTTTTT
size: few; length: 15; V: TRBV5-1; J: TRBJ2-2; D: -; CDR3: CASSTDSFHTGELFF; DNA: TGCGCCAGCAGCACGGACAGCTTCCACACCGGGGAGCTGTTTTTT
size: -; length: 15; V: TRBV11-2; J: TRBJ2-7; D: -; CDR3: CASSPSFGLLGEQYF; DNA: TGTGCCAGCAGCCCCTCCTTTGGACTCCTCGGCGAGCAGTACTTC
size: -; length: 14; V: TRBV5-1; J: TRBJ1-1; D: TRBD1; CDR3: CASSWGQGGTEAFF; DNA: TGCGCCAGCAGCTGGGGACAGGGTGGCACTGAAGCTTTCTTT
size: -; length: 16; V: TRBV6-2/TRBV6-3; J: TRBJ1-6; D: TRBD1; CDR3: CASSYAGTGNNSPLHF; DNA: TGTGCCAGCAGTTATGCCGGGACAGGGAATAATTCACCCCTCCACTTT
size: -; length: 15; V: TRBV7-2; J: TRBJ1-5; D: -; CDR3: CASSLDGNSNQPQHF; DNA: TGTGCCAGCAGCTTAGATGGGAATAGCAATCAGCCCCAGCATTTT
size: -; length: 15; V: TRBV7-3; J: TRBJ2-3; D: TRBD2; CDR3: CASSPGGSSTDTQYF; DNA: TGTGCCAGCAGCCCGGGGGGTAGCTCAACAGATACGCAGTATTTT
size: -; length: 14; V: TRBV18; J: TRBJ2-3; D: -; CDR3: CASSRDMIADTQYF; DNA: TGTGCCAGCTCACGAGATATGATCGCAGATACGCAGTATTTT
size: -; length: 15; V: TRBV3-1/TRBV3-2; J: TRBJ1-4; D: TRBD1; CDR3: CASSPGQGVNEKLFF; DNA: TGTGCCAGCAGCCCCGGACAGGGTGTCAATGAAAAACTGTTTTTT
size: once; length: 16; V: TRBV18; J: TRBJ2-5; D: -; CDR3: CASSPGQNLMGETQYF; DNA: TGTGCCAGCTCACCAGGGCAAAACCTGATGGGGGAGACCCAGTACTTC
size: -; length: 12; V: TRBV29-1; J: TRBJ1-2; D: -; CDR3: CSAAREGYGYTF; DNA: TGCAGCGCTGCGAGGGAGGGCTATGGCTACACCTTC
size: large; length: 15; V: TRBV30; J: TRBJ1-1; D: TRBD1; CDR3: CACQTPGQGSTEAFF; DNA: TGTGCCTGCCAAACTCCGGGACAGGGAAGCACTGAAGCTTTCTTT